The 14 T cell receptor beta chains below all came from one sample that was sequenced in a study of cytomegalovirus exposure and HLA in healthy donors. PCR employed 60 Vbeta and 13 Jbeta primers. Here immunoSEQ multiplex PCR was the method, and the copy in TCRdb shows in-frame clones only, minus some. The sample's table shows some 75,000 clones. Sequencing used PBMCs. The receptor source for this set is a female donor in good health and CMV-seropositive.

This chain joins TRBV7-8 and TRBJ2-3; weak D call: TRBD1 (5 bases). Germline CDR1 SGHVS, CDR2 FQNEAQ. This CDR3 contains 18 residues. Here the CDR3 reads CVASFSETEPEDTDTQYF. The CDR3 coding sequence is TGTGTCGCCAGCTTCAGCGAGACAGAGCCTGAGGACACAGATACGCAGTATTTT.

In terms of frequency, this clone is medium-sized. This rearrangement joins TRBV10-3 to TRBJ2-6; the D is unclear. The CDR3 has 15 amino acids. CDR1 is ENHRY and CDR2 is SYGVKD in the germline V gene. With 3 bases removed from V and 2 bases from J, the gap between germline ends came to 8 bases. The CDR3 here is CAISDSGTGANVLTF. The CDR3 DNA reads as TGTGCCATCAGTGACAGTGGTACTGGGGCCAACGTCCTGACTTTC.

In DNA form, the CDR3 reads TGTGCCAGCAGCCTGACAGGGGGAGTTGGGTACGAGCAGTACTTC. Encoded protein: CASSLTGGVGYEQYF. This sequence joins TRBV5-4 and TRBJ2-7; TRBD1 matches 9 bases. CDR1 is SGHNT, CDR2 YYREEE, per germline (reference sequence). J gave up 4 bases and V 4 bases, and 9 bases lay outside the gene matches. The CDR3 is 15 amino acids.

The chain couples TRBV6-5 to TRBJ2-7; 7 bases fit TRBD2. V dropped 5 bases and J dropped 3; count of bases not matched to a gene: 7. The CDR3 spans 14 residues. Germline CDR1 reads MNHEY; CDR2 reads SVGAGI. The CDR3 DNA is TGTGCCAGCAGTGGGGAGGGGCCCAACTACGAGCAGTACTTC. Translation gives CASSGEGPNYEQYF.

This chain connects TRBV30 to TRBJ1-1; D is unclear. V gave up 0 bases and J gave up 10 bases, with 6 bases separating them. The CDR3 runs to 10 residues. CDR1 and CDR2 (germline): GTSNPN, SVGIG (reference sequence). CDR3 residues: CAWSVGRAFF. CDR3 in DNA: TGTGCCTGGAGTGTAGGGAGAGCTTTCTTT.

V is TRBV7-9 and J is TRBJ1-4; 9 bases align to TRBD1. The CDR3 sequence is 15 residues long. Per the germline V gene, CDR1 is SEHNR and CDR2 is FQNEAQ (reference sequence). V lost 5 bases and J lost 6; bases outside the gene matches: 7. CDR3 sequence: CASSQRTGDHEKLFF. The DNA of the CDR3 is TGTGCCAGCAGCCAACGGACAGGGGATCATGAAAAACTGTTTTTT.

The chain combines TRBV7-2 with TRBJ1-2; 8 bases agree with TRBD1. CDR3 length: 19 residues. V lost 3 bases and J lost 0; bases outside the gene matches: 15. CDR1 is SGHTA, CDR2 FQGNSA, per germline. The CDR3 coding sequence is TGTGCCAGCAGCTTGAGGCTGGCAGGGGGCTCTCTATCTAACTATGGCTACACCTTC. Its translation: CASSLRLAGGSLSNYGYTF.

This rearrangement joins TRBV6-1 to TRBJ2-7; 7 positions agree with TRBD1. V lost 4 bases, J lost 4 bases, and 1 base stayed unmatched. From germline, CDR1 is MNHNS and CDR2 SASEGT. The CDR3 runs to 12 residues. CDR3 residues: CASSAGGYEQYF. The CDR3 DNA reads TGTGCCAGCAGTGCAGGGGGTTACGAGCAGTACTTC.

The J gene is TRBJ1-5, the V gene TRBV6-5; 8 positions agree with TRBD1. CDR1 is MNHEY and CDR2 is SVGAGI in the germline V gene. The V segment lost 6 bases and the J segment 4 bases; nucleotides outside the gene matches: 8. The CDR3 covers 15 residues. The chain's CDR3 is CASSKPDRDNQPQHF. The CDR3 nucleotides read TGTGCCAGCAGCAAACCGGACAGGGATAATCAGCCCCAGCATTTT.

The chain links TRBV5-8 to TRBJ1-5; 7 bases match TRBD1. This CDR3 has 12 residues. J lost 11 bases, V lost 5 bases, and 7 bases had no gene match. Germline V gene data show CDR1 as SGHTS and CDR2 as YDEGEE. The DNA of the CDR3 is TGTGCCAGCAGAGGACAGGCTTGGGCCCAGCATTTT. Its translation: CASRGQAWAQHF.

The chain employs TRBV30 and TRBJ2-7; 10 positions agree with TRBD1. Germline V gives CDR1 GTSNPN, CDR2 SVGIG (reference sequence). This CDR3 comprises 15 residues. J lost 9 bases, V lost 6 bases, and 17 bases had no gene match. The chain's CDR3 is CACRTGGRIGWLQYF. The CDR3 DNA reads TGTGCCTGCCGGACAGGGGGGAGAATAGGGTGGTTGCAGTACTTC.

The chain joins TRBV2 to TRBJ1-1; D is uncertain. The CDR3 spans 15 residues. Trimming removed 3 bases from V and 3 bases from J, with 14 bases in between. The germline V gene encodes CDR1 SNHLY and CDR2 FYNNEI. CDR3 sequence reads: CASSDWSPEDTEAFF. For the CDR3, the DNA is TGTGCCAGCAGTGATTGGAGTCCCGAGGACACTGAAGCTTTCTTT.

Worth noting for this clone: One end of the junction varies from germline; a read error may be responsible. V is TRBV7-7 and J is TRBJ2-5; D is possibly TRBD1 (7 bases). The CDR3 extends over 15 amino acids. The germline V gene has CDR1 SSHAT and CDR2 FNYEAQ (reference sequence). CDR3 bases: TGTGCTAGCAGCTTAGAGCCAGGGGGAGGTGAGACCCAGTACTTC. Translation: CASSLEPGGGETQYF.

The V call is TRBV9, the J call TRBJ2-7; 9 nucleotides match TRBD1. Germline assignment: CDR1 SGDLS and CDR2 YYNGEE. The V segment lost 3 bases and the J segment 4 bases; nucleotides outside the gene matches: 5. The CDR3 is 14 amino acids. The chain's CDR3 is CASSAGTGPYEQYF. As DNA, the CDR3 is TGTGCCAGCAGCGCCGGGACAGGGCCTTACGAGCAGTACTTC.